The 10 T cell receptor beta chains below all came from one sample that was sequenced in a study of cytomegalovirus exposure and HLA in healthy donors. Generated by immunoSEQ multiplex PCR, the TCRdb table keeps only in-frame clones and is missing some. Seen here are 150,000 to 200,000 clones, about 90% observed once, and the top ten hold around 10%. The source material was PBMCs. Receptor source: a woman aged 18 to 35 in good health and CMV-seropositive.

The rearrangement uses TRBV7-2 and TRBJ2-5; 9 nucleotides agree with TRBD1. Germline lookup yields CDR1 SGHTA and CDR2 FQGNSA. V lost 2 bases and J lost 5; bases outside the gene matches: 6. This CDR3 comprises 15 residues. The DNA of the CDR3 is TGTGCCAGCAGCTTAATGACAGGGGGAGGGGAGACCCAGTACTTC. This codes for CASSLMTGGGETQYF.

The genes are TRBV28 and TRBJ1-2; TRBD1 agrees at 9 bases. This CDR3 region has 15 residues. With V trimmed by 5 bases and J by 4 bases, 8 bases remained unmatched. Germline V CDR1 and CDR2: MDHEN, SYDVKM. DNA of the CDR3: TGTGCCAGCAGTACCCCGGGACAGGGTGTCTATGGCTACACCTTC. Translated: CASSTPGQGVYGYTF.

The chain has TRBV5-1 and TRBJ1-1; tentatively, D is TRBD1 (6 bases). The CDR3 is made up of 15 amino acids. Germline values: CDR1 SGHRS, CDR2 YFSETQ. V was pared by 4 bases and J by 1 base, with 14 bases between. Here the CDR3 reads CASSEGRGGNTEAFF. CDR3 nucleotides: TGCGCCAGCAGCGAGGGACGAGGGGGGAACACTGAAGCTTTCTTT.

Written as DNA, the CDR3 is TGTGCCACCAGCAGAGATCGGGACACATACTTGGAAGCTTTCTTT. Translation: CATSRDRDTYLEAFF. The V gene is TRBV15, the J gene TRBJ1-1, with D possibly being TRBD1 (6 bases). There are 15 residues in the CDR3. Germline CDR1 reads LNHNV; CDR2 reads YYDKDF (reference sequence). V was shortened by 0 bases and J by 8 bases, with 16 bases between the two germline ends. The whole variable domain, filled in from reference TRBV15 and TRBJ1-1, reads DAMVIQNPRYQVTQFGKPVTLSCSQTLNHNVMYWYQQKSSQAPKLLFHYYDKDFNNEADTPDNFQSRRPNTSFCFLDIRSPGLGDTAMYLCATSRDRDTYLEAFFGQGTRLTVV.

This clone was recorded only once. The chain is built from TRBV29-1 and TRBJ2-1, with D possibly being TRBD2 (6 bases). The CDR3 contains 13 residues. Trimming cost V 3 bases and J 6 bases, with 12 bases left between them. The germline gives CDR1 SQVTM, CDR2 ANQGSEA. Here the CDR3 DNA reads TGCAGCGTTGACCGGGACTCACCCAATGAGCAGTTCTTC. This gives the protein CSVDRDSPNEQFF.

The genes are TRBV29-1 and TRBJ2-7; D is unclear. Trimming removed 4 bases at V and 2 bases at J, with 18 bases between. The CDR3 runs 15 residues. Germline CDR1 SQVTM, CDR2 ANQGSEA. CDR3 in amino acids: CSVVPRNAGPYEQYF. CDR3 nucleotides: TGCAGCGTTGTACCCAGAAACGCTGGTCCCTACGAGCAGTACTTC.

V gene TRBV11-2 combines with J gene TRBJ2-3; 9 positions match TRBD2. CDR3 length: 16 residues. V dropped 3 bases and J dropped 4; count of bases not matched to a gene: 8. CDR1 and CDR2 (germline): SGHAT, FQNNGV. The CDR3 loop reads CASSLQAGGFADTQYF. In DNA, the CDR3 is TGTGCCAGCAGCTTGCAAGCGGGAGGATTCGCAGATACGCAGTATTTT.

The chain recombines TRBV13 with TRBJ1-3; 10 bases fit TRBD1. Germline V gene data show CDR1 as PRHDT and CDR2 as FYEKMQ (reference sequence). With V trimmed by 6 bases and J by 0 bases, 5 bases remained unmatched. The CDR3 loop spans 16 amino acids. CDR3 in DNA: TGTGCCAGCAGTCCCGGGACAGGGGCCTCTGGAAACACCATATATTTT. This gives the protein CASSPGTGASGNTIYF.

V usage is TRBV5-1 and J usage is TRBJ2-3; 10 bases map to TRBD2. V shed 4 bases and J 5 bases; nucleotides not matched to a gene: 7. The CDR3 extends over 15 amino acids. The germline gives CDR1 SGHRS, CDR2 YFSETQ. CDR3 sequence: CASSELAGSIDTQYF. The CDR3 DNA reads TGCGCCAGCAGCGAACTAGCGGGATCTATAGATACGCAGTATTTT.

On this clone itself: Mismatch with germline at one junction end may stem from a read error. The chain carries TRBV30 and TRBJ2-2; TRBD2 aligns across 10 bases. This CDR3 is built from 21 residues. Germline V gene data show CDR1 as GTSNPN and CDR2 as SVGIG (reference sequence). CDR3 residues: CAWSVSVWASGRMRITGKLFF. CDR3 DNA sequence: TGTGCCTGGAGTGTAAGTGTGTGGGCTAGCGGGAGAATGAGGATCACCGGGAAGCTGTTTTTT.